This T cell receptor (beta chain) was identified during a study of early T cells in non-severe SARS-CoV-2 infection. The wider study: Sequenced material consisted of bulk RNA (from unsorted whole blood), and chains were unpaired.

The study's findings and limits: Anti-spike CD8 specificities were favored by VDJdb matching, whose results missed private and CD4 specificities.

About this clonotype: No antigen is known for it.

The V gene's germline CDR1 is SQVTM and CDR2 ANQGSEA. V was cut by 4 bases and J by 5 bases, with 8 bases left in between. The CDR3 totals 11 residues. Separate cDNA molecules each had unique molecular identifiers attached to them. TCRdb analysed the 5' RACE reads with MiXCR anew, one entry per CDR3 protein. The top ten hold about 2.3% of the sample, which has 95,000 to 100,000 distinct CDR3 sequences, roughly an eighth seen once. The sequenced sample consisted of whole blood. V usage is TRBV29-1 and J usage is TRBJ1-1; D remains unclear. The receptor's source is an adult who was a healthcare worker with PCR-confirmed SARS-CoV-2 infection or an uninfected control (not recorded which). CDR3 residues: CSVGGRTEAFF. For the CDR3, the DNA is TGCAGCGTTGGAGGACGGACTGAAGCTTTCTTT.